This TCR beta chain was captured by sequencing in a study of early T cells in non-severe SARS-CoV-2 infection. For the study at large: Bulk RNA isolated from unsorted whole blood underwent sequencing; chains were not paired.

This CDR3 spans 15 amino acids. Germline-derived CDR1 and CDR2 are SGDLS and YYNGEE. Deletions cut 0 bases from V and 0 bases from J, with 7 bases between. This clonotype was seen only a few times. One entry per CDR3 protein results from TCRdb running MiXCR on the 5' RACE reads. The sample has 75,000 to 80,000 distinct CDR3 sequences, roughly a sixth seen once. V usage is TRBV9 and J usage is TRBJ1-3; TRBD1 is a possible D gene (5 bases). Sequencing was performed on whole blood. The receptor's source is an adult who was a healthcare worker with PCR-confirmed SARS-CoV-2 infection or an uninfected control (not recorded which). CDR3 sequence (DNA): TGTGCCAGCAGCGTAGGGACAAGCTCTGGAAACACCATATATTTT. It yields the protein CASSVGTSSGNTIYF.